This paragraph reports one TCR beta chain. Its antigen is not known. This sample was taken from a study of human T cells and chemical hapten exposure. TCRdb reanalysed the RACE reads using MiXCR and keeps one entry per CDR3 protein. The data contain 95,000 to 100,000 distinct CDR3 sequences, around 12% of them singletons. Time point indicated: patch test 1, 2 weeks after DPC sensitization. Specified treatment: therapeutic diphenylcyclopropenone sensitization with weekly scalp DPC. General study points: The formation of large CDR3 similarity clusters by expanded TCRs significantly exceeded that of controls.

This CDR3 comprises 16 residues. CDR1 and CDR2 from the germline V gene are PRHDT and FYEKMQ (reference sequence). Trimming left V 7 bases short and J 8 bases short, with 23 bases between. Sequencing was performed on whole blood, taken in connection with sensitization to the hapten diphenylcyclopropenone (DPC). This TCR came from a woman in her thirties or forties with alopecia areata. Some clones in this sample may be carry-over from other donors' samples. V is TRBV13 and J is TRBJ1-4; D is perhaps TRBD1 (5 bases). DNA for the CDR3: TGTGCCAGCAAGCCCACCGGGACTCCTGAAAAGGAAAAACTGTTTTTT. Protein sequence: CASKPTGTPEKEKLFF. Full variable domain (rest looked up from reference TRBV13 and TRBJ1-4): AAGVIQSPRHLIKEKRETATLKCYPIPRHDTVYWYQQGPGQDPQFLISFYEKMQSDKGSIPDRFSAQQFSDYHSELNMSSLELGDSALYFCASKPTGTPEKEKLFFGSGTQLSVL.